The rows below give T cell receptor beta chains drawn from one sample of a study of T cell responses to AZD1222 COVID-19 vaccine. Clones were read by immunoSEQ multiplex PCR, and TCRdb kept only the in-frame ones, dropping some. Of some 160,000 clones detected, 80% to 95% appear once; the ten largest clones hold around 1.5%. This sample comprised peripheral blood, obtained on day 0 of AZD1222 vaccination. The receptor source for this set is an adult in good health. CDR3s include the opening cysteine and the closing phenylalanine or tryptophan. Each record gives: J gene, clone size, V gene, D gene, CDR3 DNA, CDR3 protein. D genes are given only for firm matches. Only some rows state a clone size, as once, few, many or a class for expanded clones.

TRBJ2-1	NA	TRBV3-1/TRBV3-2	TRBD2	TGTGCCAGCAGCCATGGACTAGGGCTCTTGAATGAGCAGTTCTTC	CASSHGLGLLNEQFF
TRBJ1-5	NA	TRBV6-2/TRBV6-3	NA	TGTGCCAGCAGTCGACAGAGTTCTAGCAATCAGCCCCAGCATTTT	CASSRQSSSNQPQHF
TRBJ2-1	NA	TRBV6-4	TRBD2	TGTGCCAGCAGTTGGGGACTAGCGGCCATCAATGAGCAGTTCTTC	CASSWGLAAINEQFF
TRBJ1-6	NA	TRBV10-1	TRBD1	TGCGCCAGCAGCCGGGACAGCAATTCACCCCTCCACTTT	CASSRDSNSPLHF
TRBJ2-4	NA	TRBV2	NA	TGTGCCAGCAGTGAGTTAGTGGGTCAGTACTTC	CASSELVGQYF
TRBJ1-4	NA	TRBV10-2	TRBD1	TGCGCCAGCAGTGAGCGGCAGGGGGCGTTCGGTAATGAAAAACTGTTTTTT	CASSERQGAFGNEKLFF
TRBJ2-5	NA	TRBV2	TRBD1	TGTGCCAGCAGCCCACAGGGGGAGACCCAGTACTTC	CASSPQGETQYF
TRBJ2-1	NA	TRBV27	TRBD2	TGTGCCAGCAGTTTACTAGCGGGCAATGAGCAGTTCTTC	CASSLLAGNEQFF
TRBJ2-2	NA	TRBV7-9	NA	TGTGCCAGCAGCTCCACAACGAACACCGGGGAGCTGTTTTTT	CASSSTTNTGELFF
TRBJ2-4	NA	TRBV7-2	TRBD1	TGTGCCAGCAGCTTAGGCTCACACAGGGGGCCTTCCAAAAACATTCAGTACTTC	CASSLGSHRGPSKNIQYF
TRBJ1-1	NA	TRBV27	NA	TGTGCCAGCAGAGGAGGGGCCGCGGCTGAAAAAGCTTTCTTT	CASRGGAAAEKAFF
TRBJ1-5	NA	TRBV5-5	NA	TGTGCCAGCAGCTTTAGTCCTCCCGGGCCCCAGCATTTT	CASSFSPPGPQHF
TRBJ2-5	NA	TRBV5-6	TRBD1	TGTGCCAGCAGCTCTGGCTGGAAAAACAGGGGTGGGGAGACCCAGTACTTC	CASSSGWKNRGGETQYF
TRBJ1-5	once	TRBV25-1	NA	TGTGCCAGCAGTGACAGGGACAATCAGCCCCAGCATTTT	CASSDRDNQPQHF
TRBJ1-3	NA	TRBV6-5	NA	TGTGCCAGCAGTTACTCGGGGGAGCGGGGAAACACCATATATTTT	CASSYSGERGNTIYF